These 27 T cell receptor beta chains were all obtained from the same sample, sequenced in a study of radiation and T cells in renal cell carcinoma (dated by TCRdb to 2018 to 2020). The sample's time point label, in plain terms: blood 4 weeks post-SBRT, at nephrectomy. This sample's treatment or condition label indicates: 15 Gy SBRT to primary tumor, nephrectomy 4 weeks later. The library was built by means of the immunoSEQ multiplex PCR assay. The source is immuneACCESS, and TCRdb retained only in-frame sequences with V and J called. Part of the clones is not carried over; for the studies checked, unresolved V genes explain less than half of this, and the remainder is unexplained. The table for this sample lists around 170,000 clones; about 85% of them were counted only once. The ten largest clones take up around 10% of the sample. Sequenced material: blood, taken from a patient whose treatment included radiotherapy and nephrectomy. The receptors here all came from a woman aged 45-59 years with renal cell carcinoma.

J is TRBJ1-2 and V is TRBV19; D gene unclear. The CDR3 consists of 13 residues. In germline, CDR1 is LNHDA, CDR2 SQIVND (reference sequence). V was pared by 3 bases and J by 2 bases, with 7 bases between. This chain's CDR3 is CASSIANNYGYTF. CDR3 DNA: TGTGCCAGTAGTATTGCGAACAACTATGGCTACACCTTC.

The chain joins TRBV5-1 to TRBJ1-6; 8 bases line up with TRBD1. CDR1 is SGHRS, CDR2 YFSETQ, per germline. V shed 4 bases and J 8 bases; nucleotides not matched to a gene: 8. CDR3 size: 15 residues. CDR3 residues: CASSGSGTGDSPLHF. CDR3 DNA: TGCGCCAGCAGCGGCTCCGGGACAGGCGATTCACCCCTCCACTTT. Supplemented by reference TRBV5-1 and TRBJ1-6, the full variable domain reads KAGVTQTPRYLIKTRGQQVTLSCSPISGHRSVSWYQQTPGQGLQFLFEYFSETQRNKGNFPGRFSGRQFSNSRSEMNVSTLELGDSALYLCASSGSGTGDSPLHFGNGTRLTVT.

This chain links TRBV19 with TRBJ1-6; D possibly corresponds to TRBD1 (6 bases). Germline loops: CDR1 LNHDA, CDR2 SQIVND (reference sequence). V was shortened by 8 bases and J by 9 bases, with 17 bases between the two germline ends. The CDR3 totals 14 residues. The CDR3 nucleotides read TGTGCCAGTGCTCTGGGGGCGTGGGGTTCACCCCTCCACTTT. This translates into CASALGAWGSPLHF.

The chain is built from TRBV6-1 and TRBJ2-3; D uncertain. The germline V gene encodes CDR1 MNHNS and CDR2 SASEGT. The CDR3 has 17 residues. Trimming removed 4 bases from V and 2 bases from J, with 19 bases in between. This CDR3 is CASSALHSSTSTDTQYF. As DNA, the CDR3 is TGTGCCAGCAGTGCGCTCCACAGCTCGACTTCCACAGATACGCAGTATTTT.

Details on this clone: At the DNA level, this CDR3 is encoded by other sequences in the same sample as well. CDR3 protein: CASSLGADQPQHF. The CDR3 coding sequence is TGTGCCAGCAGCTTAGGAGCGGATCAGCCCCAGCATTTT. This sequence joins TRBV7-8 and TRBJ1-5; the D is unclear. Per the germline V gene, CDR1 is SGHVS and CDR2 is FQNEAQ. This CDR3 contains 13 residues. V was cut by 1 base and J by 5 bases, with 6 bases left in between. Based on the CDR3 plus reference TRBV7-8 and TRBJ1-5, the full variable domain is GAGVSQSPRYKVAKRGQDVALRCDPISGHVSLFWYQQALGQGPEFLTYFQNEAQLDKSGLPSDRFFAERPEGSVSTLKIQRTQQEDSAVYLCASSLGADQPQHFGDGTRLSIL.

The CDR3 bases are TGTGCCACCAGCCCGTCGGACAGGGAATACGAGCAGTACTTC. It yields the protein CATSPSDREYEQYF. J is TRBJ2-7 and V is TRBV15, with 8 bases matching TRBD1. The CDR3 totals 14 residues. J gave up 4 bases and V 5 bases, and 7 bases lay outside the gene matches. From germline, CDR1 is LNHNV and CDR2 YYDKDF (reference sequence).

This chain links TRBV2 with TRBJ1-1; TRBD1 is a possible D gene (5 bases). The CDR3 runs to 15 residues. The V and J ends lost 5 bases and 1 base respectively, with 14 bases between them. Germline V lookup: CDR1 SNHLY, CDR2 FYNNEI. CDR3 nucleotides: TGTGCCAGCAGTCTCGGGGGGTTTGAGAACACTGAAGCTTTCTTT. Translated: CASSLGGFENTEAFF.

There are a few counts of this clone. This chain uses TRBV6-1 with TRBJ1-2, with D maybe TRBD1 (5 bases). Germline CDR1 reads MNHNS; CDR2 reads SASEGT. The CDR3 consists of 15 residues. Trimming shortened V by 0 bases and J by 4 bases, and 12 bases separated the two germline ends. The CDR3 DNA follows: TGTGCCAGCAGTGAAGCTAAAGGGGCGAGCTATGGCTACACCTTC. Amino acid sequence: CASSEAKGASYGYTF.

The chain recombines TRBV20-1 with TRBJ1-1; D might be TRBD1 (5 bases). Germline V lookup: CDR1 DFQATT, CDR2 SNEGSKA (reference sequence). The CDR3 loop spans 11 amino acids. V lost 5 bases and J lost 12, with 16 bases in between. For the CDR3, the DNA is TGCAGTGCTGCCGGCGGGACCGTGCCTTTCTTT. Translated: CSAAGGTVPFF.

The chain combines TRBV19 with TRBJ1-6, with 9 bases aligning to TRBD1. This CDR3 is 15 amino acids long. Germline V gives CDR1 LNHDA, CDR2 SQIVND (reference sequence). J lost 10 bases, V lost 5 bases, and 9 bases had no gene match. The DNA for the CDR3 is TGTGCCAGTAGTCAGACAACAGGGGGCCAATCACCCCTCCACTTT. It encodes CASSQTTGGQSPLHF.

CDR3 residues: CASSEHYRDRVEQYF. As DNA, the CDR3 is TGTGCCAGCAGTGAACACTACCGGGACAGGGTCGAGCAGTACTTC. The rearrangement uses TRBV6-1 and TRBJ2-7; 9 bases map to TRBD1. With V trimmed by 2 bases and J by 6 bases, 8 bases remained unmatched. CDR3 length equals 15 residues. The germline gives CDR1 MNHNS, CDR2 SASEGT.

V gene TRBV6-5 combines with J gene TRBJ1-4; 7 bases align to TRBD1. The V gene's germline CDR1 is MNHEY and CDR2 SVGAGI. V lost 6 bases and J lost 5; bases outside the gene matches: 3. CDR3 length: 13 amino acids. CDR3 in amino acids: CASRGTANEKLFF. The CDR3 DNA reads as TGTGCCAGCAGGGGGACAGCGAATGAAAAACTGTTTTTT.

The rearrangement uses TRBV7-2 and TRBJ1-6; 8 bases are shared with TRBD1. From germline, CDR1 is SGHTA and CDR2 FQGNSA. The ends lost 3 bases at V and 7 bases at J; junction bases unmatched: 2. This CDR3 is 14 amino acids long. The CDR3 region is CASSLDRDNSPLHF. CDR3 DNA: TGTGCCAGCAGCTTGGACAGGGACAATTCACCCCTCCACTTT.

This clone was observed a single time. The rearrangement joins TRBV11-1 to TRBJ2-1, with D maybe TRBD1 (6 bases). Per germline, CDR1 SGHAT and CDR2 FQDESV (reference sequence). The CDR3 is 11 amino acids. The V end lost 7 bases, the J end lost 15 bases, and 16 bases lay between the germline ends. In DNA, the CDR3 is TGTGCCAGCAATCTTACAGGGTTGGGGTTCTTC. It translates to CASNLTGLGFF.

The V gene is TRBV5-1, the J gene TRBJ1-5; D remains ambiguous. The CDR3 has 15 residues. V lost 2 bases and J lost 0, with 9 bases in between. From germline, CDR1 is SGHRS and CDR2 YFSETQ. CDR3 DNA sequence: TGCGCCAGCAGCTTATCGGGTTATAGCAATCAGCCCCAGCATTTT. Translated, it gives CASSLSGYSNQPQHF.

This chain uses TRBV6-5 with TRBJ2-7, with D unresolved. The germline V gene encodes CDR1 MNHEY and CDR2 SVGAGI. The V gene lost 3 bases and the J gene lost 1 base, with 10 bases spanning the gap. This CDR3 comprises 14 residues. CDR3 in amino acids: CASSYLRGSYEQYF. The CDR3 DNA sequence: TGTGCCAGCAGTTATCTTCGAGGATCCTACGAGCAGTACTTC.

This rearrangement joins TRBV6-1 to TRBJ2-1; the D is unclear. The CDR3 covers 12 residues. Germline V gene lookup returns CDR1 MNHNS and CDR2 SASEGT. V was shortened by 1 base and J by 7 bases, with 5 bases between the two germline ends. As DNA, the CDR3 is TGTGCCAGCAGTGAAGGCGCTAATGAGCAGTTCTTC. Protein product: CASSEGANEQFF.

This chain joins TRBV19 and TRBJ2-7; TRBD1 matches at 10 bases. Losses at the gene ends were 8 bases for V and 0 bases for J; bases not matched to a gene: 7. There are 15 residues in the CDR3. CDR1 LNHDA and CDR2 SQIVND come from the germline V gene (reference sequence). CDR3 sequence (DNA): TGTGCCAGTGGGGACAGGGGAGGCCACTCCTACGAGCAGTACTTC. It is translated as CASGDRGGHSYEQYF.

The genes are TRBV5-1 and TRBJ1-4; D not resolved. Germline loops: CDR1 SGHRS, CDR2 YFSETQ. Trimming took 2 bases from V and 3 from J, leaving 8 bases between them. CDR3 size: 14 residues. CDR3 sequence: CASSFYGPNEKLFF. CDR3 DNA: TGCGCCAGCAGCTTTTACGGACCTAATGAAAAACTGTTTTTT.

For the CDR3, the DNA is TGTGCCAGCAGTGCGCTGACAGGGGCTGGAAACACCATATATTTT. It encodes CASSALTGAGNTIYF. This chain joins TRBV6-1 and TRBJ1-3; 8 positions match TRBD1. CDR3 length: 15 residues. Germline CDR1 and CDR2: MNHNS and SASEGT. V trimming: 4 bases; J trimming: 2 bases; junction bases outside the gene matches: 4.

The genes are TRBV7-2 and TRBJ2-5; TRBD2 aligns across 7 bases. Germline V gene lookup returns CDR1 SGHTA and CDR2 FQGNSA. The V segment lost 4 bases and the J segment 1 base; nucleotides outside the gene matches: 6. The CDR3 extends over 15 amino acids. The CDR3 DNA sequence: TGTGCCAGCAGCTCAGGACTAGGACGCCAAGAGACCCAGTACTTC. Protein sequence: CASSSGLGRQETQYF.

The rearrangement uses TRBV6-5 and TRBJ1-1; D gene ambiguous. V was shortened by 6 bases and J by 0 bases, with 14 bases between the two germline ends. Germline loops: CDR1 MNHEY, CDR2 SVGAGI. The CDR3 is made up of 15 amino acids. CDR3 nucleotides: TGTGCCAGCAGACCTTTCGGACGGATGAACACTGAAGCTTTCTTT. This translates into CASRPFGRMNTEAFF.

CDR3 region: CASSPTWDSSYEQYF. The CDR3 DNA reads TGTGCCAGCTCACCAACTTGGGACAGCTCCTACGAGCAGTACTTC. The chain uses TRBV18 and TRBJ2-7, with TRBD1 matching 7 bases. The CDR3 is 15 amino acids. Trimming took 2 bases from V and 0 from J; bases not matched to a gene: 4. CDR1 and CDR2 from the germline V gene are KGHSH and LQKENI.

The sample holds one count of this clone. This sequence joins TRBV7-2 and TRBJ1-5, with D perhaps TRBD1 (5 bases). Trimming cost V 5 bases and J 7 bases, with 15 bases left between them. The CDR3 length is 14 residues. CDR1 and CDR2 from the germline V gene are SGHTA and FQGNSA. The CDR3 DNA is TGTGCCAGCAGCAACAGGCAGACTACACAGCCCCAGCATTTT. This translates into CASSNRQTTQPQHF.

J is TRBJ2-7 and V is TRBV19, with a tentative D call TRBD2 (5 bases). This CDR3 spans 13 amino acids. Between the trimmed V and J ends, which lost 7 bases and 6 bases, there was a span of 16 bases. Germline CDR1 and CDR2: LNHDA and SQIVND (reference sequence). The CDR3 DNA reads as TGTGCCAGTACCTCTGGGCCCCGGGGCGAGCAGTACTTC. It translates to CASTSGPRGEQYF. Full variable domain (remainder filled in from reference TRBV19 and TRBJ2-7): DGGITQSPKYLFRKEGQNVTLSCEQNLNHDAMYWYRQDPGQGLRLIYYSQIVNDFQKGDIAEGYSVSREKKESFPLTVTSAQKNPTAFYLCASTSGPRGEQYFGPGTRLTVT.

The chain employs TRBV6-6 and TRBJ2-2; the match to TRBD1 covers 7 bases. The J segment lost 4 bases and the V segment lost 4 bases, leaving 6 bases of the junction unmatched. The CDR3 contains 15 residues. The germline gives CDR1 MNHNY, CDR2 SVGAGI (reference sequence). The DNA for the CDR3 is TGTGCCAGCAGTTCCCATGGACAGGTCACCGGGGAGCTGTTTTTT. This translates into CASSSHGQVTGELFF.

Here the CDR3 DNA reads TGTGCCAGCTCGCCAGGGGGCCCAAATAATTCACCCCTCCACTTT. Translating gives CASSPGGPNNSPLHF. The chain has TRBV18 and TRBJ1-6, with 8 bases fitting TRBD1. The CDR3 contains 15 residues. With 6 bases clipped from V and 5 bases from J, the junction kept 6 bases outside the gene matches. The V gene's germline CDR1 is KGHSH and CDR2 LQKENI.